This TCR beta chain was recorded in a study of regulatory T cells in long-lasting Graves disease. Time point noted: persistent/refractory GD, antithyroid drugs over 5 years with positive TRAb. The TCR library was made from RNA extracted from PBMCs. The J segment lost 1 base and the V segment lost 2 bases, leaving 1 base of the junction unmatched. Germline values: CDR1 MDHEN, CDR2 SYDVKM. This CDR3 is 16 amino acids long. Building the TCR beta libraries relied on iRepertoire HTBI primers, and CDR3 regions underwent Arm-PCR. MiXCR was run by TCRdb on the multiplex PCR reads, yielding one entry per CDR3 protein. The data hold about 430,000 distinct CDR3 sequences, with 21% observed a single time.

The chain employs TRBV28 and TRBJ2-1, with 11 bases matching TRBD1. The sample in question was peripheral blood mononuclear cells (PBMCs), obtained when the disease was refractory, from a patient treated with antithyroid drugs. This receptor was identified in a female donor with Graves disease. The CDR3 DNA sequence: TGTGCCAGCAGTTTAAGGGACAGGGGGTCCTACAATGAGCAGTTCTTC. It translates to CASSLRDRGSYNEQFF.